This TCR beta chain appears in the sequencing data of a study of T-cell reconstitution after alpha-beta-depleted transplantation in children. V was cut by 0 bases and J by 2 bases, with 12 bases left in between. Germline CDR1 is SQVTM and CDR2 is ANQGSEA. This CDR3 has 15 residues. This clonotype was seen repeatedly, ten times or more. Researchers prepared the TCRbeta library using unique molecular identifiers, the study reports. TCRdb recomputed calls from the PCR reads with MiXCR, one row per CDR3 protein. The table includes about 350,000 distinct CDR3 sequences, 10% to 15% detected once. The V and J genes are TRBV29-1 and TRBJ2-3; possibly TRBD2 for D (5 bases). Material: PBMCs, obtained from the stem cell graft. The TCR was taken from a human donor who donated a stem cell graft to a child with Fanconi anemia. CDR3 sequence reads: CSVEEGSDYTDTQYF. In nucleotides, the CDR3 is TGCAGCGTTGAAGAGGGTTCTGACTACACAGATACGCAGTATTTT.